The 10 T cell receptor beta chains reported below all come from one sample, sequenced in a study of CD8 T cells in ankylosing spondylitis. TCRdb reprocessed the 5' RACE reads with MiXCR, giving one entry per CDR3 protein. The sample yields around 130,000 distinct CDR3 sequences, about a tenth seen once. Sequencing was done on a sample of blood, either unsorted or a sorted T cell fraction (not recorded which). Receptor source: a male donor with ankylosing spondylitis or in good health (not recorded which).

This clonotype was seen only a few times. The rearrangement joins TRBV11-2 to TRBJ2-1; D tentatively reads TRBD1 or TRBD2 (5 bases each). Germline V CDR1 and CDR2: SGHAT, FQNNGV. V lost 2 bases and J lost 2, with 10 bases in between. The CDR3 totals 15 residues. In nucleotides, the CDR3 is TGTGCCAGCAGCTTACACGGGGACCCCTACAATGAGCAGTTCTTC. It translates to CASSLHGDPYNEQFF.

This clonotype was seen ten or more times. The chain carries TRBV2 and TRBJ2-7; 11 bases match TRBD2. The CDR3 runs to 14 residues. Germline lookup yields CDR1 SNHLY and CDR2 FYNNEI. V lost 2 bases to trimming and J lost 7 bases; unmatched junction nucleotides: 4. The CDR3 here is CASSELAGGDEQYF. The CDR3, as DNA: TGTGCCAGCAGTGAACTAGCGGGAGGTGATGAGCAGTACTTC.

To note about this clonotype: Since a much larger clone is just one base distant, this may be a read error. The chain recombines TRBV20-1 with TRBJ2-3, with 7 bases identical to TRBD2. Germline loops: CDR1 DFQATT, CDR2 SNEGSKA (reference sequence). The CDR3 contains 15 residues. In nucleotides, the CDR3 is TGCAGTGCTAGTTCGGGCGGGGGAAGCACAGATATGCAGTATTTT. Amino acids: CSASSGGGSTDMQYF.

This clonotype appeared many times. The rearrangement uses TRBV29-1 and TRBJ2-1; D is perhaps TRBD2 (6 bases). Trimming left V 5 bases short and J 8 bases short, with 16 bases between. Looked up from germline, CDR1 is SQVTM and CDR2 is ANQGSEA. The CDR3 runs 13 residues. The CDR3 DNA reads as TGCAGCGTTCACGGATCCGGGGGATATGAGCAGTTCTTC. It translates to CSVHGSGGYEQFF.

As for this clonotype: Given a much more abundant clone one base away, this may be a read error. The chain recombines TRBV10-3 with TRBJ2-3, with TRBD1 matching over 12 bases. Germline-derived CDR1 and CDR2 are ENHRY and SYGVKD. This CDR3 contains 18 residues. The CDR3 loop reads CAVSESNIGTGGPDTQYF. The CDR3 DNA reads as TGTGCCGTCAGTGAGTCGAATATCGGGACAGGGGGCCCAGATACGCAGTATTTT.

This clonotype was observed many times. The V gene is TRBV5-1, the J gene TRBJ2-3; D is unresolved. The CDR3 runs 17 residues. Germline values: CDR1 SGHRS, CDR2 YFSETQ. V gave up 4 bases and J gave up 3 bases, with 21 bases separating them. The chain's CDR3 is CASSRPGPPLGTDTQYF. CDR3 bases: TGCGCCAGCAGCAGACCGGGCCCCCCCCTGGGTACAGATACGCAGTATTTT.

The J gene is TRBJ2-3, the V gene TRBV30; 8 positions agree with TRBD2. With V trimmed by 0 bases and J by 5 bases, 7 bases remained unmatched. CDR1 and CDR2 (germline): GTSNPN, SVGIG (reference sequence). This CDR3 comprises 15 residues. The CDR3 bases are TGTGCCTGGAGTGTAAAGCGGGAGCGGATAGATACGCAGTATTTT. This translates into CAWSVKRERIDTQYF.

This clonotype appeared many times. The rearrangement joins TRBV20-1 to TRBJ2-7; the D is unclear. CDR1 DFQATT and CDR2 SNEGSKA come from the germline V gene (reference sequence). The V end was cut by 4 bases, the J end by 6 bases, with 13 bases between. The CDR3 consists of 12 residues. CDR3 in amino acids: CSATRRAVEQYF. The DNA for the CDR3 is TGCAGTGCTACGAGACGGGCAGTCGAGCAGTACTTC.

This clonotype was counted at least ten times. The chain links TRBV5-1 to TRBJ2-3; D is possibly TRBD1 (6 bases). V shed 0 bases and J shed 1 base, with 12 bases lying between them. In germline, CDR1 is SGHRS, CDR2 YFSETQ. The CDR3 length is 16 residues. The CDR3 protein is CASSLVGTPRTDTQYF. In DNA form, the CDR3 reads TGCGCCAGCAGCTTGGTGGGGACACCTCGCACAGATACGCAGTATTTT.

This clonotype appeared many times. The V and J genes are TRBV4-3 and TRBJ2-1; 12 bases are a match to TRBD2. The CDR3 is made up of 17 amino acids. CDR1 is LGHNA, CDR2 YSLEER, per germline. J lost 0 bases, V lost 4 bases, and 4 bases had no gene match. The CDR3 loop is CASSRTSGESSYNEQFF. The CDR3 DNA sequence: TGCGCCAGCAGCCGGACTAGCGGGGAGAGCTCCTACAATGAGCAGTTCTTC.